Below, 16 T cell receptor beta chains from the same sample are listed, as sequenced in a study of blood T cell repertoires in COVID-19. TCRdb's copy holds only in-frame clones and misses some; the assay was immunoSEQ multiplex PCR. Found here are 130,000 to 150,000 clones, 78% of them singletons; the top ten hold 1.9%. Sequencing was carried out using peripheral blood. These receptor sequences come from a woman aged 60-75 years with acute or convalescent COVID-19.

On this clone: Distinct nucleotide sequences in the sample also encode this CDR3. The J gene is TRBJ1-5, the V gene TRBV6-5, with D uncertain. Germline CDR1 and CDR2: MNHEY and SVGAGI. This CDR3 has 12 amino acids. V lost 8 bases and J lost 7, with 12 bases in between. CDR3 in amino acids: CASSLGSQPQHF. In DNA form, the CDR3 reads TGTGCCAGCTCCCTAGGGAGCCAGCCCCAGCATTTT.

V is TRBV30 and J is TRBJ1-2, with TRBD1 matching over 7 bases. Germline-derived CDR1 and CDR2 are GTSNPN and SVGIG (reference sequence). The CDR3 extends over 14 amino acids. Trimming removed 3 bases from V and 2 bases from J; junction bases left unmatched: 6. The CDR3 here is CAWRQGGGNYGYTF. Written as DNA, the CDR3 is TGTGCCTGGAGGCAAGGGGGCGGGAACTATGGCTACACCTTC.

CDR3 loop: CASSYGRGRTYEQYF. In nucleotides, the CDR3 is TGTGCCAGCAGTTACGGCCGGGGAAGGACCTACGAGCAGTACTTC. V gene TRBV6-5 combines with J gene TRBJ2-7, with a tentative D call TRBD2 (5 bases). CDR1 is MNHEY and CDR2 is SVGAGI in the germline V gene. This CDR3 is 15 amino acids long. The V and J ends lost 2 bases and 2 bases respectively, with 13 bases between them.

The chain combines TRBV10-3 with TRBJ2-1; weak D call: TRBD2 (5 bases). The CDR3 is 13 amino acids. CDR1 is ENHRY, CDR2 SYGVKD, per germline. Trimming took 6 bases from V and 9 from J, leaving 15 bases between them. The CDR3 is CAIRNTSPGEQFF. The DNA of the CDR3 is TGTGCCATCAGAAACACTAGTCCTGGTGAGCAGTTCTTC.

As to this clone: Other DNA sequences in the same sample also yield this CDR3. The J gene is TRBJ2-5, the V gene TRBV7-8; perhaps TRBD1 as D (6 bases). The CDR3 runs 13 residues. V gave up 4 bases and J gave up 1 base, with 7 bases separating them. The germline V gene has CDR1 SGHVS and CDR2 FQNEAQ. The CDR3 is CASSSDSQETQYF. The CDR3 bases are TGTGCCAGCAGCTCGGACAGCCAAGAGACCCAGTACTTC.

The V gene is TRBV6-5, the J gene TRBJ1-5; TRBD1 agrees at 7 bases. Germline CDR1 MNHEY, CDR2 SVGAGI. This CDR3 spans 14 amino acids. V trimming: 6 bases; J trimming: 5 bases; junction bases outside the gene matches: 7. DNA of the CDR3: TGTGCCAGCAGCCCCGGGACAGAAGATCAGCCCCAGCATTTT. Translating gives CASSPGTEDQPQHF.

CDR3 nucleotides: TGTGCCAGCAGCCAAATCACGGGAGCTGAGCAGTTCTTC. This gives the protein CASSQITGAEQFF. V usage is TRBV14 and J usage is TRBJ2-1; D perhaps matches TRBD2 (6 bases). Trimming stripped 2 bases from V and 9 bases from J, with 11 bases between. Germline CDR1 reads SGHDN; CDR2 reads FVKESK. CDR3 length equals 13 residues.

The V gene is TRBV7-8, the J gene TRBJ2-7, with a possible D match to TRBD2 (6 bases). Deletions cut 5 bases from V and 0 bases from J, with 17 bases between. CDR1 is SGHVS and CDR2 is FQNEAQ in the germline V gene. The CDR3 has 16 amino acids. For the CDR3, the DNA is TGTGCCAGCAGCGCCCAAGGAGGGCAGAACTCCTACGAGCAGTACTTC. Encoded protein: CASSAQGGQNSYEQYF.

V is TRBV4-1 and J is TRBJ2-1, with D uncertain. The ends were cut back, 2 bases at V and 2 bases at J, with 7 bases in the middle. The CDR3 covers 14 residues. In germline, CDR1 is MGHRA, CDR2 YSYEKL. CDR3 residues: CASSQLTAYNEQFF. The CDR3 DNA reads TGCGCCAGCAGCCAACTAACGGCCTACAATGAGCAGTTCTTC.

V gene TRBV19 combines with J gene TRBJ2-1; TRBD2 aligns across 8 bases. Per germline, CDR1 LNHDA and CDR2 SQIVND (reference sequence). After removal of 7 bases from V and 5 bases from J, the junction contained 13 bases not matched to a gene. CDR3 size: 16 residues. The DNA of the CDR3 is TGTGCCAGTACCCCCACGAGGCGGGGGGTTAACAATGAGCAGTTCTTC. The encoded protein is CASTPTRRGVNNEQFF.

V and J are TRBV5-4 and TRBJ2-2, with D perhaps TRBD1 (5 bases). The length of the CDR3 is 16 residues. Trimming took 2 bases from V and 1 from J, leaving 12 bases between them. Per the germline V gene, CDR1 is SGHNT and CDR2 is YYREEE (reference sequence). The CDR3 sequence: CASSFGALGNTGELFF. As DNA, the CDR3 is TGTGCCAGCAGCTTTGGGGCGCTTGGGAACACCGGGGAGCTGTTTTTT.

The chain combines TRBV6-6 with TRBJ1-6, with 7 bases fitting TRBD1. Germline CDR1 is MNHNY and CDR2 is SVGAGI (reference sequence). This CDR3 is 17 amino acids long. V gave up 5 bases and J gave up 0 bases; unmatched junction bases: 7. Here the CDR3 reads CASSQKTGASYNSPLHF. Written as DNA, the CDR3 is TGTGCCAGCAGTCAGAAAACAGGGGCCTCCTATAATTCACCCCTCCACTTT.

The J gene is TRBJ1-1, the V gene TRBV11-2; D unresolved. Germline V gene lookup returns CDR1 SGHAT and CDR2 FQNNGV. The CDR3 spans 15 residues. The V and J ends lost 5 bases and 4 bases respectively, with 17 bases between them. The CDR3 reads CASSPRHGLSTEAFF. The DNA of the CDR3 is TGTGCCAGCAGCCCCCGACACGGTTTGAGCACTGAAGCTTTCTTT.

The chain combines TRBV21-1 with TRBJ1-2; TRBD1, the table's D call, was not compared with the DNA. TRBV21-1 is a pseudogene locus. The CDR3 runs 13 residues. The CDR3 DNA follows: TGTGCCGGAAAGACAGGGTCTGACTATGGCTACACCTTC. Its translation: CAGKTGSDYGYTF.

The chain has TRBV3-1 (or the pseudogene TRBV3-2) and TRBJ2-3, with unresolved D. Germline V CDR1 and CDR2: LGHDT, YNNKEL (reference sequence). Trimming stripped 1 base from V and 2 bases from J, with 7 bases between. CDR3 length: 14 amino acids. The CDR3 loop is CASSQGQNTDTQYF. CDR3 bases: TGTGCCAGCAGCCAAGGTCAGAACACAGATACGCAGTATTTT.

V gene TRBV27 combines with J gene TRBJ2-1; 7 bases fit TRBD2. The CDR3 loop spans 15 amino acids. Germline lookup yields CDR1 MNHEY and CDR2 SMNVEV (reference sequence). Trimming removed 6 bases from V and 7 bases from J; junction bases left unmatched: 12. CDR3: CASRGGSSSGNEQFF. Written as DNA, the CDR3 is TGTGCCAGCAGAGGCGGGAGCTCTTCGGGGAATGAGCAGTTCTTC.